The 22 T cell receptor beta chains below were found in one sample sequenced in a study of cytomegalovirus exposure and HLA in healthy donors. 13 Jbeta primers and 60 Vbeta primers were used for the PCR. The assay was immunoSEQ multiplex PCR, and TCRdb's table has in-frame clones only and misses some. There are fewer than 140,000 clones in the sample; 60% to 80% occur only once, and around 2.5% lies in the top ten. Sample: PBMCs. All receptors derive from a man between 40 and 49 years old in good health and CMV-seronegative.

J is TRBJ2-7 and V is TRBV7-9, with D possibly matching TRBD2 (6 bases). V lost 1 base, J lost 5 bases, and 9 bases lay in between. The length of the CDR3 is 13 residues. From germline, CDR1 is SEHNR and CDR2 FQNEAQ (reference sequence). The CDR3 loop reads CASSLDGGDEQYF. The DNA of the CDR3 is TGTGCCAGCAGCTTAGATGGAGGGGACGAGCAGTACTTC.

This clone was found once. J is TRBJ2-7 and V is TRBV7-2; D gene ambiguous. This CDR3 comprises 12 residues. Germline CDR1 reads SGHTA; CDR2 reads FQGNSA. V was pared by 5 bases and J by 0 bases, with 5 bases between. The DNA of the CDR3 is TGTGCCAGCAGCCCGAGCTCCTACGAGCAGTACTTC. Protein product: CASSPSSYEQYF.

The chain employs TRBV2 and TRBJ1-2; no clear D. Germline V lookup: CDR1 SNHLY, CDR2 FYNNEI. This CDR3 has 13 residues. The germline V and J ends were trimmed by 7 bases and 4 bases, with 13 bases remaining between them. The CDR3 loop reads CASTATPIYGYTF. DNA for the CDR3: TGTGCCAGCACCGCGACACCCATCTATGGCTACACCTTC.

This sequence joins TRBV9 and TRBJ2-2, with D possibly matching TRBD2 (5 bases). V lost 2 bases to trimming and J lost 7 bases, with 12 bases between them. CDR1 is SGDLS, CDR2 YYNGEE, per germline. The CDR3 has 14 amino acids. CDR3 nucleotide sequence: TGTGCCAGCAGCGTCATGGGAGAAGGCGGGGAGCTGTTTTTT. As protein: CASSVMGEGGELFF.

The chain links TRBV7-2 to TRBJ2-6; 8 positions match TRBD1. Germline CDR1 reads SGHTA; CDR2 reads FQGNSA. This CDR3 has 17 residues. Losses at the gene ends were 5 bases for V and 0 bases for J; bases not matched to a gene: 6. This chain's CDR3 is CASSLQGELSGANVLTF. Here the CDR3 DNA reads TGTGCCAGCAGCCTACAGGGGGAACTCTCTGGGGCCAACGTCCTGACTTTC.

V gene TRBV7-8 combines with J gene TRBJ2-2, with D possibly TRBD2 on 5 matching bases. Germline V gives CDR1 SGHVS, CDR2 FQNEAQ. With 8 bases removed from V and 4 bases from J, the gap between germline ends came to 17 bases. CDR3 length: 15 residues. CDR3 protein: CASSGVSFSTGELFF. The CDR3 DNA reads TGTGCCAGCTCCGGGGTTTCGTTTTCCACCGGGGAGCTGTTTTTT. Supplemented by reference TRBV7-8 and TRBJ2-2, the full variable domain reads GAGVSQSPRYKVAKRGQDVALRCDPISGHVSLFWYQQALGQGPEFLTYFQNEAQLDKSGLPSDRFFAERPEGSVSTLKIQRTQQEDSAVYLCASSGVSFSTGELFFGEGSRLTVL.

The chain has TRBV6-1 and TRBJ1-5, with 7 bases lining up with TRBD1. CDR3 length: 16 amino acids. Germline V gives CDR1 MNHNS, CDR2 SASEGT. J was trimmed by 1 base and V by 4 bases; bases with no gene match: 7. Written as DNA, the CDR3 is TGTGCCAGCAGTGTTCGACAGGGTTTGAGCAATCAGCCCCAGCATTTT. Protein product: CASSVRQGLSNQPQHF.

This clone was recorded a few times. The CDR3 nucleotides read TGCAGCGTTGAAGCCGTGGGACAGGGGGCGGGCTATGGCTACACCTTC. Protein: CSVEAVGQGAGYGYTF. The chain links TRBV29-1 to TRBJ1-2, with 12 bases fitting TRBD1. Losses at the gene ends were 1 base for V and 4 bases for J; bases not matched to a gene: 7. Germline CDR1 SQVTM, CDR2 ANQGSEA. CDR3 length: 16 amino acids.

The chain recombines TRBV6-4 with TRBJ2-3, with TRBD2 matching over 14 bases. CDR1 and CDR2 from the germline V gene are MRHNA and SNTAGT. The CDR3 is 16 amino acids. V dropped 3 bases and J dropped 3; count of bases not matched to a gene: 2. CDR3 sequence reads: CASSETSGGATDTQYF. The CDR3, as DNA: TGTGCCAGCAGTGAGACTAGCGGGGGGGCGACAGATACGCAGTATTTT.

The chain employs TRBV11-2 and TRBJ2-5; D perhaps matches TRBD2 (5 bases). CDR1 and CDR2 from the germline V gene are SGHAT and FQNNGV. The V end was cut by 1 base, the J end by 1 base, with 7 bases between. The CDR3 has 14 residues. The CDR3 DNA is TGTGCCAGCAGCTTAGCGGGGTTCCAAGAGACCCAGTACTTC. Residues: CASSLAGFQETQYF.

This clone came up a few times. CDR3 bases: TGTGCCAGCAGATCGGGGGGGGGAGGGGCAGATACGCAGTATTTT. Protein sequence: CASRSGGGGADTQYF. The chain combines TRBV6-5 with TRBJ2-3; 8 positions agree with TRBD2. This CDR3 region has 15 residues. Germline loops: CDR1 MNHEY, CDR2 SVGAGI. V lost 6 bases, J lost 4 bases, and 9 bases stayed unmatched.

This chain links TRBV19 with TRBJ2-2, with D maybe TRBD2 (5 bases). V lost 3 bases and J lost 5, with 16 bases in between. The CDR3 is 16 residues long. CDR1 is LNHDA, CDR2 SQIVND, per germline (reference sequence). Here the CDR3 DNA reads TGTGCCAGTAGTATTAACGCGGGTGGGTGGACCGGGGAGCTGTTTTTT. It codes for CASSINAGGWTGELFF.

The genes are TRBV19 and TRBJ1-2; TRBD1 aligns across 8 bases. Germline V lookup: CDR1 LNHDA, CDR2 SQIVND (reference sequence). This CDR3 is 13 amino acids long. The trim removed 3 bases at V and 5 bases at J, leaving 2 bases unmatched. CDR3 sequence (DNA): TGTGCCAGTAGTATGACAGGGGAATATGGCTACACCTTC. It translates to CASSMTGEYGYTF. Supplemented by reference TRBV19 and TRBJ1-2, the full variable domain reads DGGITQSPKYLFRKEGQNVTLSCEQNLNHDAMYWYRQDPGQGLRLIYYSQIVNDFQKGDIAEGYSVSREKKESFPLTVTSAQKNPTAFYLCASSMTGEYGYTFGSGTRLTVV.

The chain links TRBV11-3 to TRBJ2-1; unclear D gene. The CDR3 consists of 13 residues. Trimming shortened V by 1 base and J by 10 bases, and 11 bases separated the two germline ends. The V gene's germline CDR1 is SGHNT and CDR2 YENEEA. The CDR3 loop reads CASSLVITTEQFF. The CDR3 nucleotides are TGTGCCAGCAGCTTAGTAATAACAACAGAGCAGTTCTTC.

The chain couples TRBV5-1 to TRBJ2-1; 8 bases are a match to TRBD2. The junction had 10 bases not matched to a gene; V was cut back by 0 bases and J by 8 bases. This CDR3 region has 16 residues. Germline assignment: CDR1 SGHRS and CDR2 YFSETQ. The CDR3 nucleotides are TGCGCCAGCAGCTTGGGGTTTTACGGGGGGGCATATGAGCAGTTCTTC. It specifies CASSLGFYGGAYEQFF.

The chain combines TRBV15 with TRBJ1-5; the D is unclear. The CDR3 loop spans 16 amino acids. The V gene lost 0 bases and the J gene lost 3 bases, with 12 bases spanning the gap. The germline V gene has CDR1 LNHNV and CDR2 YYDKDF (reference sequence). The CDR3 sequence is CATSRDGGYDNQPQHF. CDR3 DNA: TGTGCCACCAGCAGAGATGGAGGGTATGACAATCAGCCCCAGCATTTT.

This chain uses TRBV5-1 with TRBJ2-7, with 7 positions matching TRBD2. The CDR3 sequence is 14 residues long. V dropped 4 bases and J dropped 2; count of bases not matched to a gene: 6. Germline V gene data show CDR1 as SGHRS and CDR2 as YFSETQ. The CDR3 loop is CASSRGSGAYEQYF. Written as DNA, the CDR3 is TGCGCCAGCAGCAGAGGGAGCGGGGCCTACGAGCAGTACTTC. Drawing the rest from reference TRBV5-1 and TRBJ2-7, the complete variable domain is KAGVTQTPRYLIKTRGQQVTLSCSPISGHRSVSWYQQTPGQGLQFLFEYFSETQRNKGNFPGRFSGRQFSNSRSEMNVSTLELGDSALYLCASSRGSGAYEQYFGPGTRLTVT.

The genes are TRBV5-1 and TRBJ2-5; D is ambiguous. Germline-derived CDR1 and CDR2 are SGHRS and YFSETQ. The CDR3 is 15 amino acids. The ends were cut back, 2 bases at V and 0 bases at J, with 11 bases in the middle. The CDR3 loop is CASSFQTGYQETQYF. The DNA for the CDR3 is TGCGCCAGCAGCTTCCAGACCGGGTACCAAGAGACCCAGTACTTC.

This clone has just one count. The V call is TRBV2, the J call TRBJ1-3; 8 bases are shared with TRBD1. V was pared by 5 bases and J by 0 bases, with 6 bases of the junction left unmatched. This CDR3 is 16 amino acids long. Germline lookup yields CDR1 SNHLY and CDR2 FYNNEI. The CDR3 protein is CASSQDTGGSGNTIYF. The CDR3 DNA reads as TGTGCCAGCAGTCAAGACACAGGGGGCTCTGGAAACACCATATATTTT.

DNA for the CDR3: TGTGCCAGCAGCCTACGGACTAGCGGGGGGGTTAGCACAGATACGCAGTATTTT. Translating gives CASSLRTSGGVSTDTQYF. The chain is built from TRBV11-2 and TRBJ2-3, with 15 positions matching TRBD2. Trimming at V came to 5 bases and at J to 0 bases, leaving 6 bases not matched to a gene. Germline assignment: CDR1 SGHAT and CDR2 FQNNGV. The CDR3 length is 18 residues.

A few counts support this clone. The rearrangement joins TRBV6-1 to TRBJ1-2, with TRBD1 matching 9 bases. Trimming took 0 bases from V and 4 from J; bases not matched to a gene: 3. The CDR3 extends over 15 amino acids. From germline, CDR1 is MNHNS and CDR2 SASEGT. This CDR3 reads CASSEAGTGIYGYTF. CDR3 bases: TGTGCCAGCAGTGAAGCTGGGACAGGGATCTATGGCTACACCTTC.

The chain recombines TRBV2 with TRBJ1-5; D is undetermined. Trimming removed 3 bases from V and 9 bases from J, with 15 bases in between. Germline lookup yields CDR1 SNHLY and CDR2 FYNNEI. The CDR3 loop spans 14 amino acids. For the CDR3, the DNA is TGTGCCAGCAGTGACCAGAATCCGTCCCGGCCCCAGCATTTT. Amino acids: CASSDQNPSRPQHF.